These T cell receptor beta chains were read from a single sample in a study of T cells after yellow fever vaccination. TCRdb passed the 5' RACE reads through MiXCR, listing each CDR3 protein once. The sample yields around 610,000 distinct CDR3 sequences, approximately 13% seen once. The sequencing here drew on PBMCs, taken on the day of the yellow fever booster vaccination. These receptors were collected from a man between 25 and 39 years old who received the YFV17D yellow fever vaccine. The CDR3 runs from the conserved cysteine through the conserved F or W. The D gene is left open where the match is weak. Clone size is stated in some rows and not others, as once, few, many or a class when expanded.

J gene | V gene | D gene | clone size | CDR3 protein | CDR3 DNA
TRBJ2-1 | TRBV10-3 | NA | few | CAISEEVSYNEQFF | TGTGCCATCAGTGAGGAGGTCAGTTACAATGAGCAGTTCTTC
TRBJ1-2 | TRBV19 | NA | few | CASSTRQYGYTF | TGTGCCAGTAGTACGCGACAGTATGGCTACACCTTC
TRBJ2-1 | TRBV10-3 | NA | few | CAISDWQSTEGEQFF | TGTGCCATCAGTGATTGGCAGAGTACTGAGGGTGAGCAGTTCTTC
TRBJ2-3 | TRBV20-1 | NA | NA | CSARDLRGRAQYF | TGCAGTGCTAGAGATCTTCGAGGTCGGGCGCAGTATTTT
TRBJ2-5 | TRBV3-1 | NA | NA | CASSQVDGLGETQYF | TGTGCCAGCAGCCAAGTCGACGGGTTGGGAGAGACCCAGTACTTC
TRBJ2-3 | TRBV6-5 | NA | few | CASSYQGRAGDTQYF | TGTGCCAGCAGTTACCAGGGCAGGGCAGGGGATACGCAGTATTTT
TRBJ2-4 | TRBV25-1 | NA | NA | CASNIEAGKNIQYF | TGTGCCAGCAATATAGAAGCTGGGAAAAACATTCAGTACTTC
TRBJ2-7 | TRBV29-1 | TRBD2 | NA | CSVELAGREQYF | TGCAGCGTTGAACTAGCGGGACGCGAGCAGTACTTC
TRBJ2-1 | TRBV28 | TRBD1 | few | CASSLRGGRVNEQFF | TGTGCCAGCAGTTTAAGAGGGGGCCGGGTCAATGAGCAGTTCTTC
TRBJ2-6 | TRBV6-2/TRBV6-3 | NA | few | CASSRAGTKLGLSGANVLTF | TGTGCCAGCAGTAGGGCAGGTACTAAGTTGGGGCTCTCTGGGGCCAACGTCCTGACTTTC
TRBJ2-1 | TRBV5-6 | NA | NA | CASSWGTENEQFF | TGTGCCAGCAGCTGGGGGACCGAGAATGAGCAGTTCTTC
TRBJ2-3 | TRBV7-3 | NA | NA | CASSYTRDTTDTQYF | TGTGCCAGCAGCTATACCAGGGATACCACAGATACGCAGTATTTT
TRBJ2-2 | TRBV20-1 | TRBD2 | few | CSAQRGRANTGELFF | TGCAGTGCTCAGCGGGGGAGAGCGAACACCGGGGAGCTGTTTTTT
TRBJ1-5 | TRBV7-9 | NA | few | CASSLVEGKVNQPQHF | TGTGCCAGCAGCTTAGTTGAGGGCAAGGTCAATCAGCCCCAGCATTTT
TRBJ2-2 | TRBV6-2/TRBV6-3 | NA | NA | CASIRGSANTGELFF | TGTGCCAGCATCCGGGGGAGTGCGAACACCGGGGAGCTGTTTTTT
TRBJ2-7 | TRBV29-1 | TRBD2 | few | CSVTGTSGSYEQYF | TGCAGCGTTACCGGGACTAGCGGGAGTTACGAGCAGTACTTC
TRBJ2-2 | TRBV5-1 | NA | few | CASSLVVAVTGELFF | TGCGCCAGCAGCTTGGTGGTAGCGGTTACCGGGGAGCTGTTTTTT
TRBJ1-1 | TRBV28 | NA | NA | CASTTSGKAFF | TGTGCCAGCACCACCTCAGGAAAAGCTTTCTTT
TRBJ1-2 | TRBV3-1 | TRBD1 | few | CASSQVWDRGQGNYGYTF | TGTGCCAGCAGCCAAGTTTGGGACAGGGGACAGGGGAACTATGGCTACACCTTC
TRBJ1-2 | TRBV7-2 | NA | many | CASSLVQNYGYTF | TGTGCCAGCAGCTTAGTACAGAACTATGGCTACACCTTC
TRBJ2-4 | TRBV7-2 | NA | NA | CASSHRDPAKNIQYF | TGTGCCAGCAGCCACCGGGACCCCGCCAAAAACATTCAGTACTTC
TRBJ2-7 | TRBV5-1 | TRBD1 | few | CASSWGTGRNEQYF | TGCGCCAGCAGCTGGGGGACAGGGCGAAATGAGCAGTACTTC
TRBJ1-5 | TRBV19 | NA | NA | CASSPPRGSNQPQHF | TGTGCCAGTAGTCCGCCCAGGGGTAGCAATCAGCCCCAGCATTTT
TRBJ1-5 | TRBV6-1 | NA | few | CASRIQGGQPQHF | TGTGCCAGCAGAATACAGGGAGGTCAGCCCCAGCATTTT
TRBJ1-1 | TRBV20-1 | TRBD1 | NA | CSARDPRTGGAEAFF | TGCAGTGCTAGAGATCCTCGGACAGGAGGGGCTGAAGCTTTCTTT
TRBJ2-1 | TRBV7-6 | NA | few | CASSLDWLHNEQFF | TGTGCCAGCAGCTTAGATTGGCTTCACAATGAGCAGTTCTTC
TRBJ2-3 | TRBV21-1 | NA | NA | CASRTRAGSTDTQYF | TGTGCCAGCAGGACGCGGGCTGGAAGCACAGATACGCAGTATTTT
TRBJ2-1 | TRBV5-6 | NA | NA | CASSLLAAYSYNEQFF | TGTGCCAGCAGCCTACTCGCGGCCTACTCCTACAATGAGCAGTTCTTC
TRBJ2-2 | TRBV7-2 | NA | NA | CASSFGVGTGELFF | TGTGCCAGCAGCTTCGGGGTTGGCACCGGGGAGCTGTTTTTT
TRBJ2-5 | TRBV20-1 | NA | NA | CSARRTTQETQYF | TGCAGTGCCCGTAGAACCACTCAAGAGACCCAGTACTTC
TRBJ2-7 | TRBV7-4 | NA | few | CASSFLRDIFYEQYF | TGTGCCAGCAGCTTTCTGCGGGATATTTTCTACGAGCAGTACTTC
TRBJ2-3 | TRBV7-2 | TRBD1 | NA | CASSLGQGEVNTQYF | TGTGCCAGCAGCTTAGGACAGGGTGAGGTGAATACGCAGTATTTT
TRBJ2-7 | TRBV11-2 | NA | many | CASSQSTGTNEQYF | TGTGCCAGCAGCCAGAGCACAGGGACGAACGAGCAGTACTTC
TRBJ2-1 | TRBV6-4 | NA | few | CASSDSMYNEQFF | TGTGCCAGCAGTGACTCGATGTACAATGAGCAGTTCTTC
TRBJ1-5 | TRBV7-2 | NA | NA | CASSRGPASNQPQHF | TGTGCCAGCAGCAGGGGACCGGCAAGCAATCAGCCCCAGCATTTT
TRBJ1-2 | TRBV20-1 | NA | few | CSAPDSWLNNYGYTF | TGCAGTGCTCCGGACTCGTGGTTGAATAACTATGGCTACACCTTC
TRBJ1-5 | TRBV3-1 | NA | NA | CASSPSGGGAQPQHF | TGTGCCAGCAGCCCGAGTGGGGGAGGTGCCCAGCCCCAGCATTTT
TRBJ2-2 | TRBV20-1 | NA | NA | CSARGRAGLGELFF | TGCAGTGCTAGAGGGCGGGCAGGGCTAGGGGAGCTGTTTTTT
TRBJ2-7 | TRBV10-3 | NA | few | CAISESRPDEGEQYF | TGTGCCATCAGTGAGTCCCGACCAGACGAAGGGGAGCAGTACTTC
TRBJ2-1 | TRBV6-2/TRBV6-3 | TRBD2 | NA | CASRLIAGEQFF | TGTGCCAGCAGACTCATAGCGGGAGAGCAGTTCTTC
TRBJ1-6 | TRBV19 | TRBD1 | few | CARWDRSTSPLHF | TGTGCCAGATGGGACAGGTCTACTTCACCCCTCCACTTT
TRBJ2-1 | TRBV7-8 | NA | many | CASNPVGRSQFF | TGTGCCAGCAACCCGGTCGGCCGAAGTCAGTTCTTC
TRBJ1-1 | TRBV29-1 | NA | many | CSSGLGRNTEAFF | TGCAGCTCAGGACTCGGGCGGAACACTGAAGCTTTCTTT
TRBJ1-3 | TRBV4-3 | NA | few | CASSQDFRNSGNTIYF | TGCGCCAGCAGCCAAGATTTTCGGAACTCTGGAAACACCATATATTTT